These 22 T cell receptor beta chains originate from one sample sequenced in a study of blood T cell repertoires in COVID-19. The protocol was immunoSEQ multiplex PCR, while the TCRdb copy is restricted to in-frame clones and leaves out a portion. The sample contains roughly 300,000 clones, 86% of which appear only once. The sample was PBMCs or T cells enriched from blood (not recorded which). These receptors all stem from a man aged 25-45 years who had recovered from COVID-19.

The chain combines TRBV2 with TRBJ1-5; D gene unclear. The germline V and J ends were trimmed by 6 bases and 2 bases, with 14 bases remaining between them. CDR3 size: 15 residues. Looked up from germline, CDR1 is SNHLY and CDR2 is FYNNEI. CDR3 loop: CASREWEGGNQPQHF. CDR3 coding DNA: TGTGCCAGCAGGGAGTGGGAGGGTGGCAATCAGCCCCAGCATTTT.

The table lists this clone with a few counts. CDR3 amino acids: CASSKLDRALGSNQPQHF. In DNA form, the CDR3 reads TGTGCCAGCAGCAAATTGGACAGGGCCCTGGGAAGCAATCAGCCCCAGCATTTT. The V gene is TRBV21-1, the J gene TRBJ1-5; the table's D gene call, TRBD1, was not cross checked with the DNA. TRBV21-1 counts as a pseudogene. CDR3 length equals 18 residues.

The rearrangement uses TRBV7-2 and TRBJ2-2; weak D call: TRBD1 (5 bases). V dropped 5 bases and J dropped 1 base, with 14 bases sitting between them. The V gene's germline CDR1 is SGHTA and CDR2 FQGNSA. This CDR3 is built from 16 residues. The CDR3: CASSLLQDLNTGELFF. The DNA of the CDR3 is TGTGCCAGCAGCCTGCTACAGGATTTGAACACCGGGGAGCTGTTTTTT.

The rearrangement links TRBV6-1 to TRBJ1-2, with TRBD1 identical over 7 bases. The CDR3 runs 13 residues. V was clipped by 3 bases and J by 8 bases; unmatched bases: 6. Germline CDR1 and CDR2: MNHNS and SASEGT. The CDR3 bases are TGTGCCAGCAGTGACCAGGGGGTCCACGGCTACACCTTC. The encoded protein is CASSDQGVHGYTF.

As to this clone: Additional DNA sequences in this sample encode the identical CDR3. V and J are TRBV6-5 and TRBJ2-1; D might be TRBD1 (5 bases). The CDR3 is made up of 12 amino acids. The germline CDR1 and CDR2 sequences are MNHEY and SVGAGI. V was shortened by 3 bases and J by 6 bases, with 6 bases between the two germline ends. The CDR3 spells CASSYRGNEQFF. In nucleotides, the CDR3 is TGTGCCAGCAGTTATAGGGGCAATGAGCAGTTCTTC.

The chain combines TRBV27 with TRBJ1-1, with 8 bases aligning to TRBD1. This CDR3 has 15 amino acids. Germline loops: CDR1 MNHEY, CDR2 SMNVEV (reference sequence). V lost 4 bases to trimming and J lost 3 bases; unmatched junction nucleotides: 7. The CDR3 DNA reads TGTGCCAGCAGTTCCCTCCAGGGGGCGTACACTGAAGCTTTCTTT. The encoded protein is CASSSLQGAYTEAFF.

The chain links TRBV5-1 to TRBJ2-3, with TRBD2 matching over 9 bases. The germline CDR1 and CDR2 sequences are SGHRS and YFSETQ. The CDR3 is 17 residues long. The J segment lost 0 bases and the V segment lost 1 base, leaving 6 bases of the junction unmatched. Written as DNA, the CDR3 is TGCGCCAGCAGCTTGAGGGCTAGCGGGACTAGCACAGATACGCAGTATTTT. This codes for CASSLRASGTSTDTQYF.

V gene TRBV27 combines with J gene TRBJ1-1; D is uncertain. The length of the CDR3 is 14 residues. V lost 4 bases to trimming and J lost 4 bases, with 13 bases between them. The germline V gene has CDR1 MNHEY and CDR2 SMNVEV (reference sequence). This CDR3 is CASSSGVLGTEAFF. The CDR3 DNA is TGTGCCAGCAGTTCAGGTGTACTGGGCACTGAAGCTTTCTTT.

V gene TRBV19 combines with J gene TRBJ2-7, with 10 nucleotides matching TRBD1. The CDR3 consists of 15 residues. The V segment lost 0 bases and the J segment 5 bases; nucleotides outside the gene matches: 4. Germline CDR1 is LNHDA and CDR2 is SQIVND (reference sequence). The CDR3 reads CASSIETGGVDEQYF. The CDR3 DNA sequence: TGTGCCAGTAGTATAGAGACAGGGGGCGTCGACGAGCAGTACTTC.

The CDR3 DNA is TGTGCCAGCAGCCAAGACGCGCCCCGTAATTCACCCCTCCACTTT. It encodes CASSQDAPRNSPLHF. The chain is built from TRBV3-1 (or the pseudogene TRBV3-2) and TRBJ1-6; D gene ambiguous. V was shortened by 0 bases and J by 6 bases, with 9 bases between the two germline ends. CDR1 and CDR2 (germline): LGHDT, YNNKEL (reference sequence). There are 15 residues in the CDR3.

V is TRBV18 and J is TRBJ1-4; D is perhaps TRBD1 (6 bases). In germline, CDR1 is KGHSH, CDR2 LQKENI. The CDR3 consists of 13 residues. V was trimmed by 5 bases and J by 2 bases, leaving 6 bases between them. The CDR3 is CASSGGTNEKLFF. CDR3 bases: TGTGCCAGCTCAGGGGGCACTAATGAAAAACTGTTTTTT.

The chain is built from TRBV24-1 and TRBJ2-1; 8 bases match TRBD2. J was trimmed by 0 bases and V by 3 bases; bases with no gene match: 9. The germline gives CDR1 KGHDR, CDR2 SFDVKD. This CDR3 has 18 amino acids. DNA of the CDR3: TGTGCCACCAGTGATCCGAACCGGGGGGGGAGCTCCTACAATGAGCAGTTCTTC. It yields the protein CATSDPNRGGSSYNEQFF.

The table lists this clone with a count of one. This chain joins TRBV6-1 and TRBJ1-6; no firm D call. The CDR3 consists of 15 residues. V lost 2 bases and J lost 6, with 11 bases in between. The germline V gene encodes CDR1 MNHNS and CDR2 SASEGT. The CDR3 loop is CASSENWSGNSPLHF. CDR3 sequence (DNA): TGTGCCAGCAGTGAAAACTGGTCGGGTAATTCACCCCTCCACTTT.

The chain employs TRBV3-1 (or the pseudogene TRBV3-2) and TRBJ2-7, with D perhaps matching TRBD2 (5 bases). From germline, CDR1 is LGHDT and CDR2 YNNKEL (reference sequence). There are 13 residues in the CDR3. Trimming removed 7 bases from V and 6 bases from J, with 16 bases in between. This CDR3 reads CASTSGSGVEQYF. CDR3 nucleotides: TGTGCCAGCACCTCGGGCTCCGGGGTCGAGCAGTACTTC.

The rearrangement uses TRBV27 and TRBJ2-3; D is undetermined. CDR1 and CDR2 (germline): MNHEY, SMNVEV (reference sequence). The CDR3 covers 15 residues. The V end lost 2 bases, the J end lost 6 bases, and 15 bases lay between the germline ends. CDR3 amino acids: CASSLQRGHTDTQYF. The CDR3 DNA sequence: TGTGCCAGCAGTTTACAGCGTGGCCACACGGATACGCAGTATTTT.

This clone was detected only a few times. This chain uses TRBV7-9 with TRBJ1-1; D gene ambiguous. CDR1 is SEHNR and CDR2 is FQNEAQ in the germline V gene (reference sequence). The CDR3 is made up of 14 amino acids. The V gene lost 6 bases and the J gene lost 6 bases, with 17 bases spanning the gap. The CDR3 sequence is CASRKSWTRAEAFF. CDR3 DNA: TGTGCCAGCAGGAAATCATGGACTCGGGCTGAAGCTTTCTTT.

This clone has more than one count but fewer than ten. This chain connects TRBV5-4 to TRBJ1-4, with 8 bases fitting TRBD1. CDR1 and CDR2 (germline): SGHNT, YYREEE (reference sequence). The CDR3 covers 14 residues. After removal of 3 bases from V and 8 bases from J, the junction contained 6 bases not matched to a gene. CDR3 loop: CASSSQGALEKLFF. CDR3 coding DNA: TGTGCCAGCAGCTCCCAGGGGGCGCTGGAAAAACTGTTTTTT.

CDR3 region: CASSSDRGGSRATQYF. CDR3 DNA: TGTGCCAGCAGCTCGGACAGGGGGGGGTCCCGAGCTACGCAGTACTTC. The chain employs TRBV5-4 and TRBJ2-7; 10 bases are a match to TRBD1. J lost 9 bases, V lost 3 bases, and 15 bases had no gene match. Germline CDR1 and CDR2: SGHNT and YYREEE (reference sequence). This CDR3 is 16 amino acids long.

This chain connects TRBV19 to TRBJ2-2; D gene ambiguous. The V gene's germline CDR1 is LNHDA and CDR2 SQIVND (reference sequence). V was pared by 9 bases and J by 0 bases, with 17 bases between. The length of the CDR3 is 16 residues. CDR3 loop: CASRRTVDSNTGELFF. In nucleotides, the CDR3 is TGTGCCAGCCGCCGTACAGTTGATTCGAACACCGGGGAGCTGTTTTTT.

The chain combines TRBV7-9 with TRBJ1-2; the D is unclear. Per the germline V gene, CDR1 is SEHNR and CDR2 is FQNEAQ (reference sequence). CDR3 length equals 15 residues. Trimming took 0 bases from V and 4 from J, leaving 12 bases between them. The CDR3 reads CASSLAAAPPYGYTF. CDR3 coding DNA: TGTGCCAGCAGCTTAGCGGCGGCTCCGCCCTATGGCTACACCTTC.

This chain links TRBV6-5 with TRBJ2-3, with 13 bases aligning to TRBD2. The CDR3 is made up of 15 amino acids. Germline CDR1 and CDR2: MNHEY and SVGAGI. The ends lost 6 bases at V and 0 bases at J; junction bases unmatched: 0. The CDR3, as DNA: TGTGCCAGCAGGGGACTAGCGGGAAGCACAGATACGCAGTATTTT. Translating it yields CASRGLAGSTDTQYF.

This clone came up many times. CDR3 sequence: CASSLALRTGPTGELFF. In DNA, the CDR3 is TGCGCCAGCAGCTTGGCCCTCCGGACAGGGCCAACCGGGGAGCTGTTTTTT. The rearrangement links TRBV5-1 to TRBJ2-2; 8 positions match TRBD1. The CDR3 extends over 17 amino acids. V dropped 0 bases and J dropped 5; count of bases not matched to a gene: 9. Germline V lookup: CDR1 SGHRS, CDR2 YFSETQ. Full variable domain (rest looked up from reference TRBV5-1 and TRBJ2-2): KAGVTQTPRYLIKTRGQQVTLSCSPISGHRSVSWYQQTPGQGLQFLFEYFSETQRNKGNFPGRFSGRQFSNSRSEMNVSTLELGDSALYLCASSLALRTGPTGELFFGEGSRLTVL.